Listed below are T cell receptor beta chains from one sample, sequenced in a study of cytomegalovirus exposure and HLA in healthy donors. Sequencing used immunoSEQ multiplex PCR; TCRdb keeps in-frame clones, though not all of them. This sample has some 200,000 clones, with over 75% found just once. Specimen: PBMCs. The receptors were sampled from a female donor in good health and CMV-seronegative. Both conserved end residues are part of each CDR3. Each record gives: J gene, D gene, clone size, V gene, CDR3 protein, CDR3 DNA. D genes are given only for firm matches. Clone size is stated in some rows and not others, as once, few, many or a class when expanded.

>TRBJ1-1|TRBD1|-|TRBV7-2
CASSLRAQGGAEAFF
TGTGCCAGCAGCTTAAGGGCGCAGGGGGGAGCTGAAGCTTTCTTT
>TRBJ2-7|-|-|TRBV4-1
CASSQDPGGGGYEQYF
TGCGCCAGCAGCCAAGATCCGGGGGGAGGGGGCTACGAGCAGTACTTC
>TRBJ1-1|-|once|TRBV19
CASSMVRYTEAFF
TGTGCCAGTAGTATGGTTCGGTACACTGAAGCTTTCTTT
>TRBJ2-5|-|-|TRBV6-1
CASTQVRGGETQYF
TGTGCCAGCACCCAAGTTAGGGGGGGGGAGACCCAGTACTTC
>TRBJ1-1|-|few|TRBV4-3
CASSQDTAYYTEAFF
TGCGCCAGCAGCCAAGACACAGCTTATTACACTGAAGCTTTCTTT
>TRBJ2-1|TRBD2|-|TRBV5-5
CASSFRTSDSYNEQFF
TGTGCCAGCAGCTTCCGGACTAGCGATTCCTACAATGAGCAGTTCTTC
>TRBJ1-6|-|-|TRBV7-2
CASSLSQGPGSPLHF
TGTGCCAGCAGCTTAAGTCAGGGCCCGGGTTCACCCCTCCACTTT
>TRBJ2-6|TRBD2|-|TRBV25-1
CASSEGGGASGANVLTF
TGTGCCAGCAGTGAAGGCGGGGGGGCTTCCGGGGCCAACGTCCTGACTTTC
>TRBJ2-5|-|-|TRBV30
CAWRVRGQETQYF
TGTGCCTGGCGTGTGCGGGGACAAGAGACCCAGTACTTC
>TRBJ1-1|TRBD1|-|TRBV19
CASSTRDRNTEAFF
TGTGCCAGTAGTACCCGGGACAGGAACACTGAAGCTTTCTTT
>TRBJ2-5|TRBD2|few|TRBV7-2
CASSPRGGSQETQYF
TGTGCCAGCAGCCCACGCGGGGGGTCACAAGAGACCCAGTACTTC
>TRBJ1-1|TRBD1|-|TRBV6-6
CASTLDREVPNTEAFF
TGTGCCAGCACCTTGGACAGGGAAGTCCCGAACACTGAAGCTTTCTTT
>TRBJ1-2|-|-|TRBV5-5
CASSPGLNYGYTF
TGTGCCAGCAGCCCGGGACTGAATTATGGCTACACCTTC
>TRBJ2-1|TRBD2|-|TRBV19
CASRRAGRQFF
TGTGCCAGTAGACGAGCGGGGCGGCAGTTCTTC
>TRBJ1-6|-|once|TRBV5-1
CASSSGGADNSPLHF
TGCGCCAGCAGCTCTGGGGGGGCCGATAATTCACCCCTCCACTTT
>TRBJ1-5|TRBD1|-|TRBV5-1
CASSLGQGGNQPQHF
TGCGCCAGCAGCTTGGGACAGGGCGGCAATCAGCCCCAGCATTTT
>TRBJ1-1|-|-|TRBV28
CASSFRLNTEAFF
TGTGCCAGCAGTTTCAGGTTGAACACTGAAGCTTTCTTT
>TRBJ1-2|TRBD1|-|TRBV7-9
CASSLGQGYGYTF
TGTGCCAGCAGCTTAGGACAGGGTTACGGCTACACCTTC
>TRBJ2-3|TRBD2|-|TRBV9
CASSGRLAEDTQYF
TGTGCCAGCAGCGGTAGACTAGCCGAAGATACGCAGTATTTT
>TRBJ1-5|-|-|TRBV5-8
CASSLFMGARGGNQPQHF
TGTGCCAGCAGCTTGTTTATGGGGGCGCGAGGCGGCAATCAGCCCCAGCATTTT
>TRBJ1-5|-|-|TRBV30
CAWSSDRGSRNQPQHF
TGTGCCTGGAGTTCCGACCGGGGATCGCGCAATCAGCCCCAGCATTTT
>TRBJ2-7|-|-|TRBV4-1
CASSQDQGLYEQYF
TGCGCCAGCAGCCAAGATCAGGGGCTCTACGAGCAGTACTTC
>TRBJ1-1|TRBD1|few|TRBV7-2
CATGDRNTEAFF
TGTGCCACCGGGGACAGGAACACTGAAGCTTTCTTT
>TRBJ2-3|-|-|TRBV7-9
CASSARIDTQYF
TGTGCCAGCAGCGCGAGAATAGATACGCAGTATTTT
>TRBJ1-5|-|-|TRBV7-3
CASSPDSYQPQHF
TGTGCCAGCAGCCCGGACAGTTATCAGCCCCAGCATTTT
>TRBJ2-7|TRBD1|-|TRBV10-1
CASSSTGTGAGEQYF
TGCGCCAGCAGTTCTACCGGGACAGGAGCCGGGGAGCAGTACTTC
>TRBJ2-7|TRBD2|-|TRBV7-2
CASSLATSGAGGEQYF
TGTGCCAGCAGCTTAGCGACTAGCGGGGCAGGTGGGGAGCAGTACTTC
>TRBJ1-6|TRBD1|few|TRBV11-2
CASSLQGADNSPLHF
TGTGCCAGCAGCTTACAGGGGGCTGATAATTCACCCCTCCACTTT
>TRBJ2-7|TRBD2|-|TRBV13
CASSPRASGSSYEQYF
TGTGCCAGCAGCCCACGAGCTAGCGGGAGCTCCTACGAGCAGTACTTC
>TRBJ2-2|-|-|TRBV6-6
CASSYFRGAGELFF
TGTGCCAGCAGTTACTTCCGGGGTGCCGGGGAGCTGTTTTTT
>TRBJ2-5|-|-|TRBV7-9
CASSFLGTKQETQYF
TGTGCCAGCAGCTTTTTAGGGACAAAACAAGAGACCCAGTACTTC
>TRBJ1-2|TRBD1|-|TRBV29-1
CSVEGQGEDGYTF
TGCAGCGTTGAAGGACAGGGAGAAGACGGCTACACCTTC
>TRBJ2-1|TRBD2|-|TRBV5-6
CASSLLSGGPYNEQFF
TGTGCCAGCAGCTTGCTGTCGGGGGGGCCCTACAATGAGCAGTTCTTC
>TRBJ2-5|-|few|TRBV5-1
CASSFQEPQETQYF
TGCGCCAGCAGCTTCCAGGAACCTCAAGAGACCCAGTACTTC
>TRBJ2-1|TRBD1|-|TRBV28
CASSPGTGNNEQFF
TGTGCCAGCAGCCCCGGGACAGGGAACAATGAGCAGTTCTTC
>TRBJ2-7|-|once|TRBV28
CASSYRQTPSYEQYF
TGTGCCAGCAGTTACCGACAAACTCCCTCCTACGAGCAGTACTTC
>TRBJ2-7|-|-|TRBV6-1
CASSGQVIEQYF
TGTGCCAGCAGTGGACAGGTAATCGAGCAGTACTTC
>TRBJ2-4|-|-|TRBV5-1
CASSLAAAPGSKNIQYF
TGCGCCAGCAGCTTGGCCGCGGCCCCCGGGTCCAAAAACATTCAGTACTTC
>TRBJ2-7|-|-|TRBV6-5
CASSYSPSSYEQYF
TGTGCCAGCAGTTACTCCCCGAGCTCCTACGAGCAGTACTTC
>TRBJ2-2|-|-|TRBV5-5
CASSLVVSTGELFF
TGTGCCAGCAGCTTGGTAGTTTCCACCGGGGAGCTGTTTTTT